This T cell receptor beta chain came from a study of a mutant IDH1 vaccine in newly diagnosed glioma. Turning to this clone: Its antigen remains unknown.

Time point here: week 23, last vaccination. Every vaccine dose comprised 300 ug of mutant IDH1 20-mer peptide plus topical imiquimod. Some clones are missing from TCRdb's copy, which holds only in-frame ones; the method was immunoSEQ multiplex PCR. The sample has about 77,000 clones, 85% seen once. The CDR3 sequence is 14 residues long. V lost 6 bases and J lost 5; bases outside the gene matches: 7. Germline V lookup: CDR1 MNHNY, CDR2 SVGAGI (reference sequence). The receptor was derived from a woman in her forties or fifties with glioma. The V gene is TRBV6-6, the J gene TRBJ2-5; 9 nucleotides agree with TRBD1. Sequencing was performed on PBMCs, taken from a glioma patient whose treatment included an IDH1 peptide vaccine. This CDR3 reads CASSTRTGVETQYF. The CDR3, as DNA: TGTGCCAGCAGCACGCGGACAGGGGTGGAGACCCAGTACTTC.